The 31 T cell receptor beta chains in this list originate from one sample, sequenced in a study of blood T cell repertoires in COVID-19. Data came from immunoSEQ multiplex PCR; TCRdb stores just in-frame clones and leaves some out. The sample holds a few hundred thousand clones; around 93% are singletons and the top ten take 1.2%. The specimen sequenced was PBMCs or T cells enriched from blood (not recorded which). Source of these receptors: a human donor in a cohort exposed to, infected with or recovered from COVID-19 (not recorded which). The donor label of this sample is uncertain.

The rearrangement links TRBV7-9 to TRBJ1-6; TRBD1 aligns across 10 bases. Germline assignment: CDR1 SEHNR and CDR2 FQNEAQ (reference sequence). There are 14 residues in the CDR3. J was trimmed by 8 bases and V by 5 bases; bases with no gene match: 3. The CDR3 loop is CASSPGQGDSPLHF. The CDR3 DNA follows: TGTGCCAGCAGCCCCGGACAGGGGGATTCACCCCTCCACTTT. The variable domain in full, with the rest retrieved from reference TRBV7-9 and TRBJ1-6, is DTGVSQNPRHKITKRGQNVTFRCDPISEHNRLYWYRQTLGQGPEFLTYFQNEAQLEKSRLLSDRFSAERPKGSFSTLEIQRTEQGDSAMYLCASSPGQGDSPLHFGNGTRLTVT.

The rearrangement links TRBV18 to TRBJ2-1, with 9 bases lining up with TRBD1. Germline V lookup: CDR1 KGHSH, CDR2 LQKENI. The CDR3 has 16 residues. V dropped 5 bases and J dropped 10; count of bases not matched to a gene: 15. The CDR3 reads CASSAYPGQGPQEQFF. CDR3 bases: TGTGCCAGCTCAGCATACCCGGGACAGGGTCCGCAAGAGCAGTTCTTC. The full variable domain, completed using reference TRBV18 and TRBJ2-1, is NAGVMQNPRHLVRRRGQEARLRCSPMKGHSHVYWYRQLPEEGLKFMVYLQKENIIDESGMPKERFSAEFPKEGPSILRIQQVVRGDSAAYFCASSAYPGQGPQEQFFGPGTRLTVL.

The chain is built from TRBV4-3 and TRBJ1-2; D ambiguous. CDR3 length equals 16 residues. Germline loops: CDR1 LGHNA, CDR2 YSLEER. Trimming cost V 0 bases and J 8 bases, with 19 bases left between them. In DNA, the CDR3 is TGCGCCAGCAGCCAAGATCCGTTGAGGGAGCTAAGCGGCTACACCTTC. As protein: CASSQDPLRELSGYTF.

CDR3 sequence (DNA): TGTGCCAGCAGCTCCCTGGGGGGGCTCCTCCACTTT. This translates into CASSSLGGLLHF. The J gene is TRBJ1-6, the V gene TRBV5-6; possible D gene TRBD1, 6 bases. The CDR3 consists of 12 residues. Germline CDR1 reads SGHDT; CDR2 reads YYEEEE. V was pared by 3 bases and J by 15 bases, with 13 bases between.

The rearrangement joins TRBV5-1 to TRBJ1-4; 8 bases fit TRBD1. After removal of 3 bases from V and 5 bases from J, the junction contained 3 bases not matched to a gene. Germline V gene lookup returns CDR1 SGHRS and CDR2 YFSETQ. The CDR3 covers 14 residues. The chain's CDR3 is CASSSDRVNEKLFF. Here the CDR3 DNA reads TGCGCCAGCAGCTCGGACAGGGTCAATGAAAAACTGTTTTTT.

The chain is built from TRBV9 and TRBJ2-1; D gene uncertain. Germline V gene lookup returns CDR1 SGDLS and CDR2 YYNGEE. This CDR3 has 14 residues. V lost 0 bases and J 0 bases, leaving 4 bases between the germline ends. The CDR3 DNA reads TGTGCCAGCAGCGTAGCTACCTCCTACAATGAGCAGTTCTTC. Translated: CASSVATSYNEQFF.

This rearrangement joins TRBV4-2 to TRBJ1-1; maybe TRBD1 (5 bases). This CDR3 has 16 residues. V lost 8 bases, J lost 1 base, and 20 bases lay in between. Germline lookup yields CDR1 LGHNA and CDR2 YNFKEQ. The CDR3 DNA sequence: TGTGCCAGCGCGCCCCGGCGGGACCCCCCGAACACTGAAGCTTTCTTT. This encodes CASAPRRDPPNTEAFF.

The CDR3 region has the DNA TGTGCCAGCAGCTCCCAGGTGGCCGATGAAAAACTGTTTTTT. This encodes CASSSQVADEKLFF. The gene calls are TRBV7-2 and TRBJ1-4; unclear D gene. Germline V gives CDR1 SGHTA, CDR2 FQGNSA. V was clipped by 4 bases and J by 6 bases, with 12 bases between them. This CDR3 has 14 amino acids.

This rearrangement joins TRBV2 to TRBJ1-2; tentatively, D is TRBD1 (6 bases). The CDR3 runs to 13 residues. Looked up from germline, CDR1 is SNHLY and CDR2 is FYNNEI. Trimming stripped 4 bases from V and 4 bases from J, with 10 bases between. The CDR3 region is CASSGLGAYGYTF. The CDR3 bases are TGTGCCAGCAGTGGTTTGGGGGCCTATGGCTACACCTTC.

The chain employs TRBV28 and TRBJ1-2; no clear D gene. From germline, CDR1 is MDHEN and CDR2 SYDVKM. The CDR3 length is 15 residues. V lost 2 bases and J lost 8, with 18 bases in between. The CDR3 coding sequence is TGTGCCAGCAGTTTACCCAGCGGAGGAGGAAGCGGCTACACCTTC. Translation gives CASSLPSGGGSGYTF.

The chain is built from TRBV7-2 and TRBJ2-7; 7 bases are a match to TRBD1. The ends lost 1 base at V and 4 bases at J; junction bases unmatched: 7. Per germline, CDR1 SGHTA and CDR2 FQGNSA. This CDR3 is 15 amino acids long. DNA for the CDR3: TGTGCCAGCAGCTTAGTCGCGGTACAGGGGTACGAGCAGTACTTC. This gives the protein CASSLVAVQGYEQYF.

The chain carries TRBV18 and TRBJ2-4; maybe TRBD2 (5 bases). The V gene lost 3 bases and the J gene lost 2 bases, with 17 bases spanning the gap. This CDR3 is built from 17 residues. Germline CDR1 and CDR2: KGHSH and LQKENI. CDR3 nucleotides: TGTGCCAGCTCACCCACGACGGGGAGACTAACCAAAAACATTCAGTACTTC. Its protein product is CASSPTTGRLTKNIQYF.

The rearrangement joins TRBV19 to TRBJ2-3; 11 bases are shared with TRBD1. Germline CDR1 LNHDA, CDR2 SQIVND (reference sequence). CDR3 length: 14 residues. V lost 3 bases to trimming and J lost 6 bases; unmatched junction nucleotides: 2. This CDR3 reads CASSMGTGGDTQYF. CDR3 nucleotides: TGTGCCAGTAGTATGGGGACAGGGGGTGATACGCAGTATTTT.

The chain uses TRBV5-1 and TRBJ1-2; D possibly corresponds to TRBD1 (6 bases). CDR3 length equals 14 residues. CDR1 SGHRS and CDR2 YFSETQ come from the germline V gene. V lost 3 bases and J lost 4, with 13 bases in between. The CDR3 DNA follows: TGCGCCAGCAGCTCCCTGGGGGGGGCCTATGGCTACACCTTC. It codes for CASSSLGGAYGYTF.

The rearrangement uses TRBV25-1 and TRBJ1-4, with 11 positions matching TRBD1. This CDR3 has 16 amino acids. The junction had 9 bases not matched to a gene; V was cut back by 5 bases and J by 7 bases. CDR1 and CDR2 from the germline V gene are MGHDK and SYGVNS. CDR3 loop: CASSPFGGQGVEKLFF. Here the CDR3 DNA reads TGTGCCAGCAGTCCATTCGGGGGACAGGGGGTTGAAAAACTGTTTTTT.

The chain uses TRBV5-1 and TRBJ1-3; D not resolved. V lost 0 bases, J lost 2 bases, and 6 bases lay in between. In germline, CDR1 is SGHRS, CDR2 YFSETQ. This CDR3 has 14 amino acids. Written as DNA, the CDR3 is TGCGCCAGCAGCTTGGCCGGGGCTGGAAACACCATATATTTT. It codes for CASSLAGAGNTIYF. The complete variable domain, with remaining parts taken from reference TRBV5-1 and TRBJ1-3, reads KAGVTQTPRYLIKTRGQQVTLSCSPISGHRSVSWYQQTPGQGLQFLFEYFSETQRNKGNFPGRFSGRQFSNSRSEMNVSTLELGDSALYLCASSLAGAGNTIYFGEGSWLTVV.

This clone was counted a few times. The chain links TRBV14 to TRBJ1-1, with 10 bases identical to TRBD1. CDR3 length equals 17 residues. V lost 5 bases to trimming and J lost 4 bases; unmatched junction nucleotides: 13. Germline V gene lookup returns CDR1 SGHDN and CDR2 FVKESK. The CDR3 sequence: CASSARDRGLRLTEAFF. CDR3 DNA sequence: TGTGCCAGCAGCGCCCGGGACAGGGGATTACGGCTCACTGAAGCTTTCTTT.

The chain employs TRBV12-5 and TRBJ2-5, with D perhaps TRBD1 (5 bases). V was clipped by 6 bases and J by 6 bases, with 17 bases between them. The germline CDR1 and CDR2 sequences are LGHNT and FRNRAP. CDR3 size: 14 residues. CDR3 region: CASGPPERGKTQYF. The CDR3 DNA sequence: TGTGCTAGTGGCCCCCCGGAAAGGGGAAAGACCCAGTACTTC.

V usage is TRBV9 and J usage is TRBJ1-1; TRBD1 matches 8 bases. The CDR3 covers 13 residues. V was pared by 0 bases and J by 11 bases, with 6 bases of the junction left unmatched. Germline V gene sequence: CDR1 SGDLS, CDR2 YYNGEE. The DNA of the CDR3 is TGTGCCAGCAGCGTAGCGCAGGGACAGGAGGCTTTCTTT. Its translation is CASSVAQGQEAFF.

The chain recombines TRBV18 with TRBJ1-1; D is unclear. Looked up from germline, CDR1 is KGHSH and CDR2 is LQKENI. Trimming removed 5 bases at V and 8 bases at J, with 9 bases between. The CDR3 contains 11 residues. CDR3 in amino acids: CASSSQNEAFF. In DNA, the CDR3 is TGTGCCAGCTCAAGTCAGAACGAAGCTTTCTTT.

V is TRBV9 and J is TRBJ1-4; D may be TRBD1 (6 bases). Trimming removed 0 bases at V and 1 base at J, with 13 bases between. The CDR3 has 17 residues. Germline CDR1 reads SGDLS; CDR2 reads YYNGEE. The chain's CDR3 is CASSVGVGGKTNEKLFF. Written as DNA, the CDR3 is TGTGCCAGCAGCGTAGGGGTAGGGGGAAAAACTAATGAAAAACTGTTTTTT. The whole variable domain, filled in from reference TRBV9 and TRBJ1-4, reads DSGVTQTPKHLITATGQRVTLRCSPRSGDLSVYWYQQSLDQGLQFLIQYYNGEERAKGNILERFSAQQFPDLHSELNLSSLELGDSALYFCASSVGVGGKTNEKLFFGSGTQLSVL.

The chain carries TRBV27 and TRBJ1-2; D gene ambiguous. CDR3 length equals 14 residues. CDR1 is MNHEY, CDR2 SMNVEV, per germline (reference sequence). The V end was cut by 5 bases, the J end by 7 bases, with 17 bases between. CDR3 nucleotide sequence: TGTGCCAGCAGTCCCGCCTGGCAGTCTCTTGGCTACACCTTC. Protein sequence: CASSPAWQSLGYTF.

The chain combines TRBV30 with TRBJ2-2, with D perhaps TRBD2 (6 bases). Trimming stripped 3 bases from V and 3 bases from J, with 14 bases between. This CDR3 spans 15 amino acids. Germline CDR1 and CDR2: GTSNPN and SVGIG (reference sequence). DNA for the CDR3: TGTGCCTGGAGGTCTTTGGCGGGGTACACCGGGGAGCTGTTTTTT. Its protein is CAWRSLAGYTGELFF. The whole variable domain, filled in from reference TRBV30 and TRBJ2-2, reads SQTIHQWPATLVQPVGSPLSLECTVEGTSNPNLYWYRQAAGRGLQLLFYSVGIGQISSEVPQNLSASRPQDRQFILSSKKLLLSDSGFYLCAWRSLAGYTGELFFGEGSRLTVL.

V is TRBV28 and J is TRBJ2-1, with D possibly being TRBD2 (5 bases). Germline V gene sequence: CDR1 MDHEN, CDR2 SYDVKM. Trimming removed 6 bases from V and 0 bases from J, with 18 bases in between. This CDR3 is 17 amino acids long. For the CDR3, the DNA is TGTGCCAGCAGCCAGATTACCGGGGTCTTCTCCTACAATGAGCAGTTCTTC. Translated, it gives CASSQITGVFSYNEQFF. Full variable domain (rest looked up from reference TRBV28 and TRBJ2-1): DVKVTQSSRYLVKRTGEKVFLECVQDMDHENMFWYRQDPGLGLRLIYFSYDVKMKEKGDIPEGYSVSREKKERFSLILESASTNQTSMYLCASSQITGVFSYNEQFFGPGTRLTVL.

V and J are TRBV28 and TRBJ1-2, with D possibly matching TRBD1 (5 bases). The length of the CDR3 is 13 residues. V lost 2 bases and J lost 7, with 11 bases in between. The V gene's germline CDR1 is MDHEN and CDR2 SYDVKM. The chain's CDR3 is CASSLTGPPGYTF. The CDR3 coding sequence is TGTGCCAGCAGTTTAACAGGCCCCCCTGGCTACACCTTC.

V usage is TRBV24-1 and J usage is TRBJ2-2, with D perhaps TRBD1 (6 bases). The V end lost 0 bases, the J end lost 0 bases, and 10 bases lay between the germline ends. Germline CDR1 KGHDR, CDR2 SFDVKD. The CDR3 runs to 17 residues. Written as DNA, the CDR3 is TGTGCCACCAGTGATTTGCCGACAGGCGCGAACACCGGGGAGCTGTTTTTT. This gives the protein CATSDLPTGANTGELFF.

This clone was found once. V gene TRBV10-3 combines with J gene TRBJ2-5; 8 bases are shared with TRBD1. Per the germline V gene, CDR1 is ENHRY and CDR2 is SYGVKD. CDR3 length: 14 residues. V shed 6 bases, J shed 10 bases, and the junction held 13 bases outside the gene matches. The CDR3, as DNA: TGTGCCATCAGGCAGGGGGCCATCAGGGGGGACCAGTACTTC. This codes for CAIRQGAIRGDQYF.

The chain carries TRBV24-1 and TRBJ2-3; TRBD2 aligns across 10 bases. V lost 1 base and J lost 4; bases outside the gene matches: 7. Germline CDR1 KGHDR, CDR2 SFDVKD. This CDR3 is 17 amino acids long. This CDR3 is CATSDFLPAGGADTQYF. For the CDR3, the DNA is TGTGCCACCAGTGATTTTCTGCCAGCGGGGGGGGCAGATACGCAGTATTTT.

The chain recombines TRBV11-2 with TRBJ2-5, with 9 nucleotides matching TRBD1. This CDR3 spans 14 amino acids. The germline V gene encodes CDR1 SGHAT and CDR2 FQNNGV. V was clipped by 5 bases and J by 5 bases; unmatched bases: 6. CDR3: CASSPGTGPETQYF. In nucleotides, the CDR3 is TGTGCCAGCAGCCCCGGGACAGGGCCCGAGACCCAGTACTTC.

The J gene is TRBJ1-1, the V gene TRBV3-1 (or the pseudogene TRBV3-2), with a weak D call TRBD1 (5 bases). Trimming removed 0 bases from V and 0 bases from J, with 11 bases in between. The CDR3 sequence is 16 residues long. Germline-derived CDR1 and CDR2 are LGHDT and YNNKEL (reference sequence). CDR3 amino acids: CASSQDVRDLNTEAFF. Here the CDR3 DNA reads TGTGCCAGCAGCCAAGATGTGAGGGACTTGAACACTGAAGCTTTCTTT.

This chain joins TRBV10-3 and TRBJ2-1; 10 bases agree with TRBD2. V was clipped by 6 bases and J by 6 bases; unmatched bases: 8. Looked up from germline, CDR1 is ENHRY and CDR2 is SYGVKD. This CDR3 contains 15 residues. CDR3 amino acids: CAISSGAGGLNEQFF. The CDR3 coding sequence is TGTGCCATCAGCTCAGGAGCGGGGGGGCTCAATGAGCAGTTCTTC.